Following are 28 T cell receptor beta chains from one sample sequenced in a study of cytomegalovirus exposure and HLA in healthy donors. The PCR employed 60 Vbeta primers together with 13 Jbeta primers. Clones were sequenced by immunoSEQ multiplex PCR, and TCRdb holds only the in-frame ones, with some missing. The sample records under 300,000 clones, 80% to 90% being singletons. Sequenced sample: PBMCs. These TCRs come from a woman between 40 and 55 years old in good health and CMV-seropositive.

V and J are TRBV19 and TRBJ1-5; TRBD1 matches at 7 bases. Per germline, CDR1 LNHDA and CDR2 SQIVND (reference sequence). The V segment lost 6 bases and the J segment 3 bases; nucleotides outside the gene matches: 11. The CDR3 sequence is 16 residues long. CDR3 coding DNA: TGTGCCAGTAGAAGGGACAGTCTCGCCCCCAATCAGCCCCAGCATTTT. Its translation: CASRRDSLAPNQPQHF. The whole variable domain, remainder taken from reference TRBV19 and TRBJ1-5, is DGGITQSPKYLFRKEGQNVTLSCEQNLNHDAMYWYRQDPGQGLRLIYYSQIVNDFQKGDIAEGYSVSREKKESFPLTVTSAQKNPTAFYLCASRRDSLAPNQPQHFGDGTRLSIL.

V gene TRBV5-1 combines with J gene TRBJ2-5; 15 nucleotides match TRBD2. The CDR3 loop spans 18 amino acids. CDR1 and CDR2 (germline): SGHRS, YFSETQ. The V gene end was trimmed by 4 bases and the J gene end by 4 bases; junction bases not matched to a gene: 11. CDR3 in amino acids: CASSPQRTSGRATETQYF. In DNA, the CDR3 is TGCGCCAGCAGCCCCCAGAGGACTAGCGGGAGGGCCACAGAGACCCAGTACTTC. Full variable domain (missing parts from reference TRBV5-1 and TRBJ2-5): KAGVTQTPRYLIKTRGQQVTLSCSPISGHRSVSWYQQTPGQGLQFLFEYFSETQRNKGNFPGRFSGRQFSNSRSEMNVSTLELGDSALYLCASSPQRTSGRATETQYFGPGTRLLVL.

CDR3 DNA sequence: TGCAGCGTTGAAGTCGGCAATGAGCAGTTCTTC. It specifies CSVEVGNEQFF. The rearrangement links TRBV29-1 to TRBJ2-1, with no clear D. The length of the CDR3 is 11 residues. V was pared by 1 base and J by 6 bases, with 4 bases between. Germline V CDR1 and CDR2: SQVTM, ANQGSEA.

The sample holds one count of this clone. This sequence joins TRBV7-9 and TRBJ2-5; TRBD2 might be the D (6 bases). The germline V and J ends were trimmed by 5 bases and 2 bases, with 21 bases remaining between them. The CDR3 contains 17 residues. Looked up from germline, CDR1 is SEHNR and CDR2 is FQNEAQ (reference sequence). DNA for the CDR3: TGTGCCAGCAGCCCTTATGCGGGGATAGGGCTTCAAGAGACCCAGTACTTC. This codes for CASSPYAGIGLQETQYF. The whole variable domain, filled in from reference TRBV7-9 and TRBJ2-5, reads DTGVSQNPRHKITKRGQNVTFRCDPISEHNRLYWYRQTLGQGPEFLTYFQNEAQLEKSRLLSDRFSAERPKGSFSTLEIQRTEQGDSAMYLCASSPYAGIGLQETQYFGPGTRLLVL.

This clone was counted a single time. The rearrangement joins TRBV18 to TRBJ1-1; D possibly corresponds to TRBD1 (6 bases). CDR1 and CDR2 (germline): KGHSH, LQKENI. V was cut by 6 bases and J by 3 bases, with 14 bases left in between. There are 14 residues in the CDR3. The chain's CDR3 is CASSQDRRDTEAFF. The CDR3 DNA reads TGTGCCAGCTCCCAGGACAGACGGGACACTGAAGCTTTCTTT.

The J gene is TRBJ1-5, the V gene TRBV5-5; D is possibly TRBD1 (5 bases). V lost 4 bases to trimming and J lost 3 bases, with 11 bases between them. The CDR3 totals 14 residues. The germline gives CDR1 SGHKS, CDR2 YYEKEE (reference sequence). CDR3 protein: CASSLPGDNQPQHF. The CDR3 bases are TGTGCCAGCAGCCTTCCGGGGGACAATCAGCCCCAGCATTTT. The whole variable domain, remainder taken from reference TRBV5-5 and TRBJ1-5, is DAGVTQSPTHLIKTRGQQVTLRCSPISGHKSVSWYQQVLGQGPQFIFQYYEKEERGRGNFPDRFSARQFPNYSSELNVNALLLGDSALYLCASSLPGDNQPQHFGDGTRLSIL.

The J gene is TRBJ2-7, the V gene TRBV18, with D tentatively TRBD2 (5 bases). This CDR3 spans 14 amino acids. V dropped 4 bases and J dropped 3 bases, with 13 bases sitting between them. CDR1 is KGHSH, CDR2 LQKENI, per germline. The CDR3 protein is CASSQDGLSYEQYF. In DNA form, the CDR3 reads TGTGCCAGCTCACAGGACGGACTCAGCTACGAGCAGTACTTC.

V is TRBV5-6 and J is TRBJ1-2, with D perhaps matching TRBD1 (6 bases). This CDR3 comprises 15 residues. Trimming left V 1 base short and J 2 bases short, with 12 bases between. CDR1 and CDR2 (germline): SGHDT, YYEEEE. CDR3 protein: CASSLQARGNYGYTF. The DNA for the CDR3 is TGTGCCAGCAGCTTGCAGGCCAGGGGCAACTATGGCTACACCTTC.

With regard to this clone: The sample carries other DNA sequences with the same CDR3. V and J are TRBV18 and TRBJ1-1; D may be TRBD1 (6 bases). Germline V gene lookup returns CDR1 KGHSH and CDR2 LQKENI. V lost 4 bases and J 0 bases, leaving 6 bases between the germline ends. The CDR3 runs 13 residues. CDR3 in amino acids: CASSQGVNTEAFF. DNA for the CDR3: TGTGCCAGCTCACAGGGGGTGAACACTGAAGCTTTCTTT. Full variable domain (remainder filled in from reference TRBV18 and TRBJ1-1): NAGVMQNPRHLVRRRGQEARLRCSPMKGHSHVYWYRQLPEEGLKFMVYLQKENIIDESGMPKERFSAEFPKEGPSILRIQQVVRGDSAAYFCASSQGVNTEAFFGQGTRLTVV.

The chain combines TRBV30 with TRBJ1-1, with TRBD1 matching 8 bases. Germline V lookup: CDR1 GTSNPN, CDR2 SVGIG (reference sequence). CDR3 length: 13 residues. After removal of 2 bases from V and 11 bases from J, the junction contained 10 bases not matched to a gene. The CDR3 is CAWSPDHRGGAFF. The CDR3 DNA reads TGTGCCTGGAGTCCCGACCACAGGGGGGGGGCTTTCTTT.

The V and J genes are TRBV28 and TRBJ1-5; TRBD1 aligns across 8 bases. The germline V gene has CDR1 MDHEN and CDR2 SYDVKM. This CDR3 comprises 15 residues. CDR3 DNA: TGTGCTCCCCTGACGACAGGGGTGGTCAATCAGCCCCAGCATTTT. Its translation: CAPLTTGVVNQPQHF.

This chain links TRBV29-1 with TRBJ2-5; the D gene is possibly TRBD1 (6 bases). The CDR3 runs to 14 residues. V lost 7 bases and J 2 bases, leaving 17 bases between the germline ends. The germline V gene has CDR1 SQVTM and CDR2 ANQGSEA. The CDR3: CSAVPGHQQETQYF. The CDR3 nucleotides are TGCAGCGCTGTACCGGGACATCAACAAGAGACCCAGTACTTC.

V and J are TRBV19 and TRBJ1-5; the D gene is possibly TRBD1 (6 bases). The CDR3 consists of 14 residues. V was pared by 7 bases and J by 6 bases, with 16 bases between. CDR1 is LNHDA, CDR2 SQIVND, per germline (reference sequence). The CDR3 reads CASIGRGFGQPQHF. The CDR3 DNA reads TGTGCCAGTATTGGCAGGGGATTCGGTCAGCCCCAGCATTTT.

V gene TRBV19 combines with J gene TRBJ1-6; a weak D match, TRBD1 (5 bases). The CDR3 totals 15 residues. From germline, CDR1 is LNHDA and CDR2 SQIVND (reference sequence). The ends were cut back, 5 bases at V and 5 bases at J, with 13 bases in the middle. In DNA, the CDR3 is TGTGCCAGTAGTCCCGGGGGTCGCCATAATTCACCCCTCCACTTT. This gives the protein CASSPGGRHNSPLHF. The whole variable domain, remainder taken from reference TRBV19 and TRBJ1-6, is DGGITQSPKYLFRKEGQNVTLSCEQNLNHDAMYWYRQDPGQGLRLIYYSQIVNDFQKGDIAEGYSVSREKKESFPLTVTSAQKNPTAFYLCASSPGGRHNSPLHFGNGTRLTVT.

A note on this clone: One end of the junction is discordant with germline, which a read error may explain. This chain uses TRBV4-1 with TRBJ2-1; D might be TRBD2 (5 bases). This CDR3 has 15 amino acids. CDR1 is MGHRA, CDR2 YSYEKL, per germline. Here the CDR3 reads CASSQDYLASRWIVF. In DNA, the CDR3 is TGCGCCAGCAGCCAAGACTACTTAGCGTCCCGTTGGATCGTCTTC.

The J gene is TRBJ2-3, the V gene TRBV27; D ambiguous. CDR3 length equals 16 residues. Trimming stripped 6 bases from V and 1 base from J, with 17 bases between. Germline CDR1 MNHEY, CDR2 SMNVEV (reference sequence). CDR3 DNA sequence: TGTGCCAGCAGGCCCGATTACGGTTTGGGCACAGATACGCAGTATTTT. Translated, it gives CASRPDYGLGTDTQYF.

The CDR3 DNA follows: TGTGCCAGCAGCTTAGCATCCAACGCGGCCCCTACAGGGGGTGAGCAGTTCTTC. Encoded protein: CASSLASNAAPTGGEQFF. The chain employs TRBV11-1 and TRBJ2-1, with 8 nucleotides matching TRBD1. The CDR3 sequence is 18 residues long. Germline CDR1 is SGHAT and CDR2 is FQDESV (reference sequence). J was trimmed by 9 bases and V by 0 bases; bases with no gene match: 16.

V is TRBV11-2 and J is TRBJ2-1; 9 nucleotides line up with TRBD1. Germline CDR1 is SGHAT and CDR2 is FQNNGV. This CDR3 has 15 residues. J gave up 12 bases and V 5 bases, and 14 bases lay outside the gene matches. CDR3 DNA: TGTGCCAGCAGCGCAGAACGAACAGGGGGCGCTCGGCAGTTCTTC. It codes for CASSAERTGGARQFF.

The chain is built from TRBV5-1 and TRBJ2-1, with D perhaps matching TRBD2 (6 bases). Trimming left V 2 bases short and J 5 bases short, with 14 bases between. Germline values: CDR1 SGHRS, CDR2 YFSETQ. The CDR3 has 15 amino acids. CDR3 in DNA: TGCGCCAGCAGCTTTCCCAGCGGGCCAGACAATGAGCAGTTCTTC. Translation gives CASSFPSGPDNEQFF.

The chain recombines TRBV7-3 with TRBJ2-3; 8 bases line up with TRBD2. The J segment lost 2 bases and the V segment lost 5 bases, leaving 6 bases of the junction unmatched. This CDR3 region has 15 residues. Germline V gene sequence: CDR1 SGHTA, CDR2 FQGTGA. CDR3 protein: CASSLAGGHTDTQYF. CDR3 nucleotide sequence: TGTGCCAGCAGCCTCGCGGGAGGCCACACAGATACGCAGTATTTT. Looking up the rest from reference TRBV7-3 and TRBJ2-3 gives the full variable domain: GAGVSQTPSNKVTEKGKYVELRCDPISGHTALYWYRQSLGQGPEFLIYFQGTGAADDSGLPNDRFFAVRPEGSVSTLKIQRTERGDSAVYLCASSLAGGHTDTQYFGPGTRLTVL.

Turning to this clone: The same CDR3 also results from other DNA sequences found in this sample. CDR3 amino acids: CASSPSSYEQYF. In nucleotides, the CDR3 is TGTGCCAGCTCACCGTCGTCCTACGAGCAGTACTTC. The chain joins TRBV18 to TRBJ2-7; no clear D. Germline lookup yields CDR1 KGHSH and CDR2 LQKENI. The V end lost 3 bases, the J end lost 1 base, and 4 bases lay between the germline ends. The CDR3 has 12 residues.

The genes are TRBV15 and TRBJ1-4, with 7 positions matching TRBD1. Germline CDR1 reads LNHNV; CDR2 reads YYDKDF (reference sequence). V was clipped by 3 bases and J by 7 bases; unmatched bases: 8. The length of the CDR3 is 15 residues. CDR3 in DNA: TGTGCCACCAGCAGGGTACAGGGGCTGATTGAAAAACTGTTTTTT. Its protein product is CATSRVQGLIEKLFF. Full variable domain (remainder filled in from reference TRBV15 and TRBJ1-4): DAMVIQNPRYQVTQFGKPVTLSCSQTLNHNVMYWYQQKSSQAPKLLFHYYDKDFNNEADTPDNFQSRRPNTSFCFLDIRSPGLGDTAMYLCATSRVQGLIEKLFFGSGTQLSVL.

CDR3 protein: CASSYATSGIDEQFF. DNA of the CDR3: TGTGCCAGCAGTTACGCCACTAGCGGGATCGATGAGCAGTTCTTC. The chain links TRBV6-5 to TRBJ2-1; 10 bases are shared with TRBD2. Germline V gene data show CDR1 as MNHEY and CDR2 as SVGAGI. This CDR3 has 15 amino acids. The J segment lost 8 bases and the V segment lost 2 bases, leaving 6 bases of the junction unmatched.

The chain combines TRBV30 with TRBJ1-5, with D possibly being TRBD1 (6 bases). The CDR3 loop spans 15 amino acids. Germline V gene sequence: CDR1 GTSNPN, CDR2 SVGIG (reference sequence). V lost 0 bases, J lost 0 bases, and 9 bases lay in between. The CDR3 sequence is CAWSVGTTSNQPQHF. CDR3 nucleotides: TGTGCCTGGAGTGTAGGGACAACTAGCAATCAGCCCCAGCATTTT.

The gene calls are TRBV19 and TRBJ1-1; D is possibly TRBD1 (5 bases). Germline loops: CDR1 LNHDA, CDR2 SQIVND (reference sequence). The CDR3 has 14 amino acids. V lost 1 base, J lost 3 bases, and 9 bases lay in between. CDR3 residues: CASSIAGVDTEAFF. As DNA, the CDR3 is TGTGCCAGTAGTATAGCGGGGGTGGACACTGAAGCTTTCTTT.

This clone was seen only a few times. This chain links TRBV30 with TRBJ1-2; D not resolved. The CDR3 has 13 amino acids. Germline loops: CDR1 GTSNPN, CDR2 SVGIG (reference sequence). V dropped 5 bases and J dropped 0 bases, with 10 bases sitting between them. The CDR3 spells CAWFATANYGYTF. The CDR3 region has the DNA TGTGCCTGGTTTGCTACAGCTAACTATGGCTACACCTTC.

The V call is TRBV7-9, the J call TRBJ2-1; 7 bases agree with TRBD2. Germline V CDR1 and CDR2: SEHNR, FQNEAQ (reference sequence). The CDR3 consists of 15 residues. J gave up 10 bases and V 1 base, and 10 bases lay outside the gene matches. CDR3 nucleotides: TGTGCCAGCAGCTTAGTGGCTAGCGGAGGCGGCGAGCAGTTCTTC. The encoded protein is CASSLVASGGGEQFF.

The V gene is TRBV6-5, the J gene TRBJ1-1, with TRBD1 as a possible D gene (6 bases). There are 15 residues in the CDR3. V shed 2 bases and J shed 0 bases, with 10 bases lying between them. Looked up from germline, CDR1 is MNHEY and CDR2 is SVGAGI. CDR3 nucleotides: TGTGCCAGCAGTTACCCGGGACACCTGAACACTGAAGCTTTCTTT. Translating it yields CASSYPGHLNTEAFF.